The 32 T cell receptor beta chains given below trace back to one sample, sequenced in a study of T-cell reconstitution after alpha-beta-depleted transplantation in children (dated by TCRdb to between 2015 and 2016). This specimen's treatment or condition label, interpreted: allogeneic hematopoietic cell transplantation with graft depleted of TCRalphabeta T cells and CD19 B cells. The library was made by PCR. Sequencing relied on an Illumina HiSeq 2500. To normalize quantification of the TCRbeta repertoire, the TCR libraries were built with molecular barcoding that relied on unique molecular identifiers. The public reads were quality trimmed at Q25 with fastp and then assembled into clones with MiXCR by TCRdb, keeping productive beta chains. Records with the same CDR3 protein are collapsed into one entry carrying the most frequent genes and DNA. The sample records around 700,000 distinct CDR3 sequences, less than 15% of which are singletons. The ten largest clonotypes hold 0.75% to 0.85% of the sample.

Sequenced material: PBMCs, taken before TCRalphabeta/CD19-depleted stem cell transplant. All receptors come from a girl aged 2 to 10 with congenital amegakaryocytic thrombocytopenia, due to receive a stem cell transplant.

The genes are TRBV5-1 and TRBJ2-1; maybe TRBD2 (5 bases). V was cut by 0 bases and J by 8 bases, with 15 bases left in between. The CDR3 loop spans 15 amino acids. Germline CDR1 is SGHRS and CDR2 is YFSETQ. CDR3 region: CASSLVFGIRDEQFF. In DNA form, the CDR3 reads TGCGCCAGCAGCTTGGTCTTCGGGATTCGCGATGAGCAGTTCTTC.

This clonotype was seen repeatedly, ten times or more. The chain links TRBV28 to TRBJ2-1; a weak D match, TRBD2 (7 bases). The CDR3 runs 17 residues. The germline V gene encodes CDR1 MDHEN and CDR2 SYDVKM. Trimming cost V 2 bases and J 6 bases, with 20 bases left between them. This CDR3 reads CASSLRGFGGARNEQFF. CDR3 in DNA: TGTGCCAGCAGTTTACGTGGATTTGGGGGGGCTCGCAATGAGCAGTTCTTC.

The genes are TRBV12-3 or TRBV12-4 and TRBJ1-2, with 10 bases lining up with TRBD1. The CDR3 consists of 14 residues. The trim removed 5 bases at V and 4 bases at J, leaving 4 bases unmatched. The CDR3 bases are TGTGCCAGCAGTCCCGGGACAGGGGCCTATGGCTACACCTTC. This gives the protein CASSPGTGAYGYTF.

This clonotype was recorded at least ten times. V is TRBV29-1 and J is TRBJ2-3; no firm D call. Per the germline V gene, CDR1 is SQVTM and CDR2 is ANQGSEA. The CDR3 is 14 residues long. V was cut by 1 base and J by 3 bases, with 11 bases left in between. The CDR3 is CSVEAQIRTDTQYF. The CDR3 bases are TGCAGCGTTGAAGCCCAAATAAGAACAGATACGCAGTATTTT.

This clonotype was detected only a few times. V is TRBV12-3 or TRBV12-4 and J is TRBJ2-5; 10 bases align to TRBD2. After removal of 3 bases from V and 5 bases from J, the junction contained 9 bases not matched to a gene. The CDR3 has 16 amino acids. CDR3 sequence: CASSFEASGRLETQYF. The CDR3 DNA is TGTGCCAGCAGTTTCGAGGCTAGCGGGAGACTGGAGACCCAGTACTTC.

The sample holds a few counts of this clonotype. The V call is TRBV24-1, the J call TRBJ1-2; no firm D call. The germline gives CDR1 KGHDR, CDR2 SFDVKD. This CDR3 spans 13 amino acids. V was cut by 2 bases and J by 8 bases, with 11 bases left in between. CDR3 region: CATSDYRRVGYTF. DNA of the CDR3: TGTGCCACCAGTGATTATCGACGGGTCGGCTACACCTTC.

This clonotype was picked up many times. The chain links TRBV12-3 or TRBV12-4 to TRBJ2-1; D gene ambiguous. This CDR3 is built from 15 residues. The V gene lost 3 bases and the J gene lost 2 bases, with 11 bases spanning the gap. The CDR3 sequence is CASSLGGNAYNEQFF. Here the CDR3 DNA reads TGTGCCAGCAGTTTGGGCGGAAACGCCTACAATGAGCAGTTCTTC.

Only a few counts were recorded for this clonotype. The V call is TRBV20-1, the J call TRBJ2-1; the D gene is possibly TRBD2 (5 bases). Germline assignment: CDR1 DFQATT and CDR2 SNEGSKA (reference sequence). This CDR3 has 11 residues. V dropped 6 bases and J dropped 12 bases, with 15 bases sitting between them. The CDR3 region has the DNA TGCAGTGCCGGAACTAGTCTTCGGCAGTTCTTC. Its translation: CSAGTSLRQFF.

This clonotype has ten or more counts. The rearrangement uses TRBV20-1 and TRBJ1-2; D uncertain. V was pared by 0 bases and J by 4 bases, with 15 bases between. Germline loops: CDR1 DFQATT, CDR2 SNEGSKA (reference sequence). CDR3 length: 15 residues. CDR3 sequence reads: CSARDLGMRSYGYTF. CDR3 DNA sequence: TGCAGTGCTAGAGATTTGGGAATGCGAAGCTATGGCTACACCTTC.

This clonotype has a count of ten or more. CDR3 sequence (DNA): TGTGCCAGCAGCCTCAAGGGACTACCTGGAAACGAGCAGTACTTC. It translates to CASSLKGLPGNEQYF. The rearrangement links TRBV5-6 to TRBJ2-7; 7 bases align to TRBD2. The germline V gene encodes CDR1 SGHDT and CDR2 YYEEEE. This CDR3 contains 15 residues. The J segment lost 5 bases and the V segment lost 4 bases, leaving 12 bases of the junction unmatched. The entire variable domain, with the rest obtained from reference TRBV5-6 and TRBJ2-7, is as follows: DAGVTQSPTHLIKTRGQQVTLRCSPKSGHDTVSWYQQALGQGPQFIFQYYEEEERQRGNFPDRFSGHQFPNYSSELNVNALLLGDSALYLCASSLKGLPGNEQYFGPGTRLTVT.

This chain joins TRBV4-1 and TRBJ2-4; D is undetermined. The ends were cut back, 4 bases at V and 1 base at J, with 8 bases in the middle. This CDR3 region has 14 residues. CDR1 MGHRA and CDR2 YSYEKL come from the germline V gene. CDR3 region: CASSPEVAKNIQYF. The CDR3 DNA reads TGCGCCAGCAGCCCAGAGGTGGCCAAAAACATTCAGTACTTC.

Regarding this clonotype: A much bigger clone sits one base away, suggesting this may be a read error. The V gene is TRBV20-1, the J gene TRBJ2-2; D is ambiguous. V gave up 5 bases and J gave up 6 bases, with 13 bases separating them. Germline V lookup: CDR1 DFQATT, CDR2 SNEGSKA (reference sequence). The CDR3 loop spans 13 amino acids. CDR3 coding DNA: TGCAGTGCTCCCGCCGCCTACGCCGGGGAGCTGTTTTTT. Protein: CSAPAAYAGELFF.

This clonotype was detected many times. The gene calls are TRBV5-1 and TRBJ2-7; D possibly uses TRBD1 or TRBD2 (5 bases each). CDR1 is SGHRS, CDR2 YFSETQ, per germline. The CDR3 loop spans 15 amino acids. Trimming stripped 4 bases from V and 1 base from J, with 15 bases between. The CDR3 region is CASSLRGVPSYEQYF. In DNA form, the CDR3 reads TGCGCCAGCAGCCTGAGAGGGGTTCCTTCCTACGAGCAGTACTTC.

Ten or more counts support this clonotype. The J gene is TRBJ2-5, the V gene TRBV29-1, with 8 bases aligning to TRBD1. V lost 4 bases and J lost 7; bases outside the gene matches: 8. Germline CDR1 SQVTM, CDR2 ANQGSEA. The CDR3 contains 13 residues. CDR3 nucleotides: TGCAGCGTTGTTCAGGGGGCCGGGGGGACCCAGTACTTC. It encodes CSVVQGAGGTQYF.

This clonotype showed up many times. The chain is built from TRBV5-1 and TRBJ2-1, with D perhaps TRBD2 (5 bases). With 0 bases removed from V and 8 bases from J, the gap between germline ends came to 9 bases. The CDR3 loop spans 13 amino acids. Looked up from germline, CDR1 is SGHRS and CDR2 is YFSETQ. The CDR3 protein is CASSLARVHEQFF. DNA for the CDR3: TGCGCCAGCAGCTTGGCGCGGGTCCATGAGCAGTTCTTC.

This clonotype was seen at least ten times. V and J are TRBV5-1 and TRBJ2-3; D not certain. The germline V gene has CDR1 SGHRS and CDR2 YFSETQ. V was clipped by 3 bases and J by 0 bases, with 11 bases between them. The CDR3 is made up of 15 amino acids. The CDR3, as DNA: TGCGCCAGCAGCTCGCAGGTTACTAGCACAGATACGCAGTATTTT. It translates to CASSSQVTSTDTQYF.

The chain uses TRBV5-6 and TRBJ2-3; D is unresolved. Trimming stripped 0 bases from V and 4 bases from J, with 12 bases between. Germline-derived CDR1 and CDR2 are SGHDT and YYEEEE. CDR3 size: 15 residues. The CDR3 nucleotides are TGTGCCAGCAGCTTGGTGGACCTAGTTGCAGATACGCAGTATTTT. Protein product: CASSLVDLVADTQYF.

On this clonotype itself: The junction and the germline gene differ at one end; a read error may be behind it. The chain joins TRBV5-4 to TRBJ2-4; TRBD2 matches at 12 bases. This CDR3 has 18 amino acids. Germline CDR1 and CDR2: SGHNT and YYREEE (reference sequence). The CDR3 sequence is CASSLGLAGRSPKNILYF. The CDR3 bases are TGTGCCAGCAGCTTAGGACTAGCGGGAAGGTCCCCCAAAAACATTCTGTACTTC.

The table lists this clonotype with many counts. V and J are TRBV29-1 and TRBJ1-1; possibly TRBD1 for D (6 bases). V was pared by 4 bases and J by 1 base, with 13 bases between. The germline CDR1 and CDR2 sequences are SQVTM and ANQGSEA. This CDR3 has 14 residues. The CDR3 spells CSVAGHSPNTEAFF. The CDR3 DNA sequence: TGCAGCGTTGCGGGACATTCCCCGAACACTGAAGCTTTCTTT.

This clonotype was recorded many times. The rearrangement uses TRBV10-2 and TRBJ2-7; the match to TRBD2 covers 13 bases. The CDR3 spans 14 residues. J was trimmed by 10 bases and V by 6 bases; bases with no gene match: 9. Germline values: CDR1 WSHSY, CDR2 SAAADI. CDR3 DNA sequence: TGCGCCAGCAGAAGAACTAGCGGGAGGGCCGATCAGTACTTC. Encoded protein: CASRRTSGRADQYF.

This clonotype occurred many times. The V and J genes are TRBV30 and TRBJ2-1; D may be TRBD1 (6 bases). This CDR3 is 16 amino acids long. Germline CDR1 and CDR2: GTSNPN and SVGIG (reference sequence). Trimming removed 0 bases from V and 4 bases from J, with 16 bases in between. The CDR3 is CAWSVRVGGSYNEQFF. The CDR3 DNA follows: TGTGCCTGGAGTGTCAGAGTTGGGGGCTCTTACAATGAGCAGTTCTTC.

The sample holds a few counts of this clonotype. This sequence joins TRBV5-1 and TRBJ2-5; 7 bases are a match to TRBD2. V was clipped by 2 bases and J by 2 bases; unmatched bases: 9. CDR3 length: 16 amino acids. Per the germline V gene, CDR1 is SGHRS and CDR2 is YFSETQ. In DNA form, the CDR3 reads TGCGCCAGCAGCTTTCTAGCCGGGGGGATACAAGAGACCCAGTACTTC. Translation gives CASSFLAGGIQETQYF.

This CDR3 is CASSLVTASYEQYF. The CDR3 nucleotides are TGTGCCAGCAGCTTAGTGACAGCATCCTACGAGCAGTACTTC. V gene TRBV7-9 combines with J gene TRBJ2-7; the D gene is possibly TRBD1 (5 bases). Germline V CDR1 and CDR2: SEHNR, FQNEAQ (reference sequence). The CDR3 spans 14 residues. Trimming cost V 1 base and J 1 base, with 8 bases left between them.

This clonotype was picked up a small number of times. The chain combines TRBV5-1 with TRBJ2-7; TRBD2 aligns across 9 bases. Germline V gene lookup returns CDR1 SGHRS and CDR2 YFSETQ. Trimming cost V 5 bases and J 0 bases; bases outside gene matches: 3. The CDR3 runs to 14 residues. The CDR3, as DNA: TGCGCCAGCAGGATAGCGGGGGCCTCCTACGAGCAGTACTTC. Protein: CASRIAGASYEQYF.

Comments on this clonotype: This may arise from a read error, as a much more abundant clone is one base away. The J gene is TRBJ2-7, the V gene TRBV7-8; 14 positions agree with TRBD2. CDR3 length: 14 amino acids. V lost 4 bases to trimming and J lost 5 bases; unmatched junction nucleotides: 1. The germline CDR1 and CDR2 sequences are SGHVS and FQNEAQ. CDR3 loop: CASSWGLAGDEQYF. CDR3 DNA sequence: TGTGCCAGCAGCTGGGGACTAGCGGGAGACGAGCAGTACTTC.

This clonotype was seen many times. The chain recombines TRBV5-5 with TRBJ1-6; D ambiguous. This CDR3 comprises 14 residues. Per the germline V gene, CDR1 is SGHKS and CDR2 is YYEKEE (reference sequence). The V gene lost 4 bases and the J gene lost 0 bases, with 5 bases spanning the gap. For the CDR3, the DNA is TGTGCCAGCAGCGGCAGCTCCTATAATTCACCCCTCCACTTT. The encoded protein is CASSGSSYNSPLHF.

The CDR3 nucleotides are TGCAGTGCTGACGGCCCGGCTAGCGGGACCTACGAGCAGTACTTC. As protein: CSADGPASGTYEQYF. The rearrangement joins TRBV20-1 to TRBJ2-7; 9 nucleotides line up with TRBD2. Germline V lookup: CDR1 DFQATT, CDR2 SNEGSKA (reference sequence). V trimming: 5 bases; J trimming: 2 bases; junction bases outside the gene matches: 10. The CDR3 is 15 residues long.

This clonotype was counted at least ten times. The CDR3 sequence: CASSPFHEQFF. CDR3 nucleotide sequence: TGTGCCAGCAGTCCTTTCCATGAGCAGTTCTTC. This chain joins TRBV2 and TRBJ2-1, with D uncertain. From germline, CDR1 is SNHLY and CDR2 FYNNEI. The CDR3 runs to 11 residues. The V end lost 5 bases, the J end lost 8 bases, and 7 bases lay between the germline ends.

Only a few counts were recorded for this clonotype. This chain uses TRBV14 with TRBJ2-7, with D perhaps assigned TRBD1 or TRBD2 (5 bases each). Germline V gene sequence: CDR1 SGHDN, CDR2 FVKESK. The CDR3 consists of 15 residues. The V gene lost 4 bases and the J gene lost 7 bases, with 20 bases spanning the gap. The CDR3 loop is CASSPRWGPRSEQYF. CDR3 nucleotides: TGTGCCAGCAGCCCCCGCTGGGGACCTCGTTCAGAGCAGTACTTC.

This clonotype occurred a few times. The chain combines TRBV18 with TRBJ2-2; no firm D call. The V end lost 3 bases, the J end lost 1 base, and 12 bases lay between the germline ends. Germline V gene lookup returns CDR1 KGHSH and CDR2 LQKENI. The CDR3 is made up of 16 amino acids. CDR3 DNA sequence: TGTGCCAGCTCACCTTTGCCTCTCATGAACACCGGGGAGCTGTTTTTT. This encodes CASSPLPLMNTGELFF.

This clonotype was picked up a small number of times. The chain recombines TRBV12-3 or TRBV12-4 with TRBJ2-1, with D possibly matching TRBD1 (6 bases). The CDR3 contains 17 residues. V was cut by 4 bases and J by 3 bases, with 19 bases left in between. CDR3 bases: TGTGCCAGCAGTTCCTGGGGGCTATCCACATACTACAATGAGCAGTTCTTC. Its translation is CASSSWGLSTYYNEQFF.

V usage is TRBV3-1 and J usage is TRBJ2-5, with a possible D match to TRBD1 (6 bases). Germline V gene sequence: CDR1 LGHDT, CDR2 YNNKEL (reference sequence). The CDR3 sequence is 14 residues long. V was clipped by 1 base and J by 2 bases, with 8 bases between them. The CDR3 protein is CASSQGTVQETQYF. The CDR3 DNA sequence: TGTGCCAGCAGCCAAGGGACAGTTCAAGAGACCCAGTACTTC.